A single sample is the source of the 10 T cell receptor beta chains below, sequenced in a study of T cell changes during pregnancy in multiple sclerosis. Data came from immunoSEQ multiplex PCR; TCRdb stores just in-frame clones and leaves some out. The sample records about 38,000 clones, around 90% being singletons. Sequences were derived from CD4+ T cells from peripheral blood mononuclear cells, sampled after pregnancy. The source is a female donor in good health, enrolled as a control in a pregnancy study.

The rearrangement uses TRBV14 and TRBJ2-1; 11 bases align to TRBD2. Losses at the gene ends were 3 bases for V and 9 bases for J; bases not matched to a gene: 10. The CDR3 has 16 amino acids. The V gene's germline CDR1 is SGHDN and CDR2 FVKESK. For the CDR3, the DNA is TGTGCCAGCAGCCATTCCGGGACTAGCGGAGTCCTTGAGCAGTTCTTC. Translation: CASSHSGTSGVLEQFF. Complete variable domain (other parts from reference TRBV14 and TRBJ2-1): EAGVTQFPSHSVIEKGQTVTLRCDPISGHDNLYWYRRVMGKEIKFLLHFVKESKQDESGMPNNRFLAERTGGTYSTLKVQPAELEDSGVYFCASSHSGTSGVLEQFFGPGTRLTVL.

The chain carries TRBV7-2 and TRBJ2-1, with D perhaps TRBD1 (5 bases). The germline gives CDR1 SGHTA, CDR2 FQGNSA. The CDR3 runs 13 residues. V was cut by 5 bases and J by 6 bases, with 11 bases left in between. Here the CDR3 reads CASSPGHLNEQFF. The DNA for the CDR3 is TGTGCCAGCAGCCCAGGACACCTCAATGAGCAGTTCTTC. Together with reference TRBV7-2 and TRBJ2-1, the CDR3 gives the full variable domain: GAGVSQSPSNKVTEKGKDVELRCDPISGHTALYWYRQSLGQGLEFLIYFQGNSAPDKSGLPSDRFSAERTGGSVSTLTIQRTQQEDSAVYLCASSPGHLNEQFFGPGTRLTVL.

The chain is built from TRBV19 and TRBJ1-2; no definite D call. CDR1 and CDR2 from the germline V gene are LNHDA and SQIVND (reference sequence). This CDR3 has 15 amino acids. V lost 3 bases and J 4 bases, leaving 15 bases between the germline ends. CDR3 nucleotides: TGTGCCAGTAGTATGGGAGGCGAGGGAACCTATGGCTACACCTTC. It is translated as CASSMGGEGTYGYTF. Based on the CDR3 plus reference TRBV19 and TRBJ1-2, the full variable domain is DGGITQSPKYLFRKEGQNVTLSCEQNLNHDAMYWYRQDPGQGLRLIYYSQIVNDFQKGDIAEGYSVSREKKESFPLTVTSAQKNPTAFYLCASSMGGEGTYGYTFGSGTRLTVV.

The chain employs TRBV6-6 and TRBJ2-7; 11 positions agree with TRBD1. The CDR3 runs 14 residues. Unmatched junction bases numbered 4, after V lost 6 bases and J lost 3 bases. Germline assignment: CDR1 MNHNY and CDR2 SVGAGI (reference sequence). CDR3 sequence (DNA): TGTGCCAGCAGGACCGGGACAGGGGGCTACGAGCAGTACTTC. Translated: CASRTGTGGYEQYF.

The J gene is TRBJ2-5, the V gene TRBV7-6, with a possible D match to TRBD2 (5 bases). Germline V gene sequence: CDR1 SGHVS, CDR2 FNYEAQ. The CDR3 runs to 14 residues. V dropped 1 base and J dropped 5 bases, with 11 bases sitting between them. The CDR3 loop is CASSLVTGSETQYF. CDR3 bases: TGTGCCAGCAGCTTAGTAACGGGATCGGAGACCCAGTACTTC.

The chain joins TRBV28 to TRBJ2-1, with 7 bases matching TRBD2. The CDR3 spans 14 residues. With 5 bases clipped from V and 6 bases from J, the junction kept 7 bases outside the gene matches. Germline CDR1 MDHEN, CDR2 SYDVKM. The chain's CDR3 is CASSPPGLPNEQFF. The CDR3 DNA is TGTGCCAGCAGTCCACCGGGACTACCCAATGAGCAGTTCTTC.

This clone appeared a single time. The rearrangement uses TRBV9 and TRBJ1-2, with 10 positions matching TRBD1. This CDR3 comprises 14 residues. J was trimmed by 8 bases and V by 0 bases; bases with no gene match: 4. CDR1 is SGDLS, CDR2 YYNGEE, per germline. CDR3 sequence reads: CASSVGTGGGGYTF. CDR3 sequence (DNA): TGTGCCAGCAGCGTAGGGACAGGGGGTGGCGGCTACACCTTC.

The CDR3 is CAISESTGKKLFF. The CDR3 DNA reads as TGTGCCATCAGTGAGTCGACAGGGAAAAAACTGTTTTTT. V usage is TRBV10-3 and J usage is TRBJ1-4; 7 bases are shared with TRBD1. V lost 0 bases, J lost 9 bases, and 1 base stayed unmatched. The CDR3 consists of 13 residues. CDR1 is ENHRY, CDR2 SYGVKD, per germline.

V gene TRBV30 combines with J gene TRBJ2-1, with a weak D call TRBD2 (5 bases). Germline CDR1 and CDR2: GTSNPN and SVGIG (reference sequence). Trimming stripped 0 bases from V and 7 bases from J, with 7 bases between. The CDR3 sequence is 12 residues long. The CDR3 loop is CAWSVTGNEQFF. The CDR3, as DNA: TGTGCCTGGAGTGTAACGGGGAATGAGCAGTTCTTC.

The chain is built from TRBV29-1 and TRBJ1-1; 7 bases are shared with TRBD1. Germline values: CDR1 SQVTM, CDR2 ANQGSEA. With V trimmed by 5 bases and J by 0 bases, 9 bases remained unmatched. The CDR3 consists of 15 residues. The CDR3 DNA reads as TGCAGCGTTCTCTCCCCGGGACAGATGAACACTGAAGCTTTCTTT. This codes for CSVLSPGQMNTEAFF.